This T cell receptor (beta chain) emerged from a study of blood T cell repertoires in COVID-19. Overall study: The study drew acute and convalescent COVID-19 samples from the United States, Italy and Spain. The analysed material was cDNA or gDNA that came from T cells, B-cell-depleted T cells, or PBMCs.

The authors' processing: Nucleated cell number was recorded as an estimate derived from reference gene primer amplification. Method: immunoSEQ multiplex PCR; TCRdb's copy keeps in-frame clones and lacks some. V and J calls and clone size come straight from that table; D and trimming were deduced from the DNA. The table records some 160,000 clones, 65% to 90% of them present only once. V shed 3 bases and J shed 9 bases, with 9 bases lying between them. Germline-derived CDR1 and CDR2 are SGHDT and YYEEEE. CDR3 length: 11 residues. This chain joins TRBV5-6 and TRBJ1-1; D uncertain. The clonotype comes from a human donor in a cohort sampled during active COVID-19. Sequenced input: peripheral blood. The CDR3 region is CASSSDSKAFF. The CDR3 DNA is TGTGCCAGCAGCTCAGACTCTAAAGCTTTCTTT. The full variable domain, in which reference TRBV5-6 and TRBJ1-1 provide the parts outside the CDR3, is DAGVTQSPTHLIKTRGQQVTLRCSPKSGHDTVSWYQQALGQGPQFIFQYYEEEERQRGNFPDRFSGHQFPNYSSELNVNALLLGDSALYLCASSSDSKAFFGQGTRLTVV.